These T cell receptor beta chains were read from a single sample in a study of cytomegalovirus exposure and HLA in healthy donors. The assay was immunoSEQ multiplex PCR, and TCRdb's table has in-frame clones only and misses some. The sample lists about 67,000 clones, around 67% occurring once. What was sequenced was PBMCs. The source of these receptors is a woman aged 25-40 years in good health and CMV-seronegative. CDR3s include the opening cysteine and the closing phenylalanine or tryptophan. A D gene is named only where the DNA matches it firmly. Clone size is shown for a subset of rows, as once, few, many or a class of expanded clone.

TRBD1	TRBJ2-5	-	TRBV5-6	13	TGTGCCAGCAGTTGGGACAGGCAAGAGACCCAGTACTTC	CASSWDRQETQYF
-	TRBJ2-1	few	TRBV5-1	12	TGCGCCAGCAGCTTGGCGAGGGATGAGCAGTTCTTC	CASSLARDEQFF
TRBD1	TRBJ2-3	-	TRBV10-3	15	TGTGCCACATGCCGGGACAGGGGGCGTGCAGATACGCAGTATTTT	CATCRDRGRADTQYF
-	TRBJ1-1	-	TRBV4-3	13	TGCGCCAGCAGCCTAAATATGAACACTGAAGCTTTCTTT	CASSLNMNTEAFF
TRBD2	TRBJ2-1	few	TRBV11-3	14	TGTGCCAGCAGCCCAATTAGCGGGGCCAATGAGCAGTTCTTC	CASSPISGANEQFF
-	TRBJ2-7	few	TRBV6-1	15	TGTGCCAGCAGTTCGGGACTGAGGAGCTCCTACGAGCAGTACTTC	CASSSGLRSSYEQYF
-	TRBJ2-1	-	TRBV28	17	TGTGCCAGCAGTTTTCTGGTGTCCGGAGGGGCCGTAAATGAGCAGTTCTTC	CASSFLVSGGAVNEQFF
TRBD1	TRBJ1-5	-	TRBV7-9	18	TGTGCCAGCAGCTTAGGCTTCGACAGGGGGCATAGCAATCAGCCCCAGCATTTT	CASSLGFDRGHSNQPQHF
TRBD1	TRBJ2-5	-	TRBV10-3	12	TGTGCCATCAGTGATTCGACAGGGAGAACGTACTTC	CAISDSTGRTYF
TRBD1	TRBJ1-5	-	TRBV30	15	TGTGCCTGGAGTGGGAGGACAGGGGTCACTCAGCCCCAGCATTTT	CAWSGRTGVTQPQHF
-	TRBJ2-7	-	TRBV5-5	15	TGTGCCAGCAGCTGGAGGGGGACAGAGACCTACGAGCAGTACTTC	CASSWRGTETYEQYF
-	TRBJ2-5	-	TRBV5-1	16	TGCGCCAGCAGCTCTACCGGGGGAAAGGGACAAGAGACCCAGTACTTC	CASSSTGGKGQETQYF
-	TRBJ2-3	few	TRBV7-8	12	TGTGCCAGCAGCACTAGCTCAGATACGCAGTATTTT	CASSTSSDTQYF
TRBD1	TRBJ2-7	-	TRBV14	17	TGTGCCAGCAGCCAGGGGATCCCCGGGACAGTCTCCTACGAGCAGTACTTC	CASSQGIPGTVSYEQYF
-	TRBJ1-1	-	TRBV5-1	13	TGTGCCAGCAGCTTTTCCGTGGGGACAGAAGCTTTCTTT	CASSFSVGTEAFF
-	TRBJ2-3	-	TRBV6-5	15	TGTGCCAGCAGTGGACCAAGGACAGCCACAGATACGCAGTATTTT	CASSGPRTATDTQYF
TRBD2	TRBJ2-3	few	TRBV27	15	TGTGCCAGCAGTTCCACAGCGGGGAGACCAGATACGCAGTATTTT	CASSSTAGRPDTQYF
TRBD1	TRBJ1-3	-	TRBV7-2	15	TGTGCCAGCAGCTTAGTCGTGGACAGGGAAAACACCATATATTTT	CASSLVVDRENTIYF
-	TRBJ2-1	-	TRBV11-2	16	TGTGCCAGCAGCTTCCGAGGTAGCGGCACCCACAATGAGCAGTTCTTC	CASSFRGSGTHNEQFF
-	TRBJ2-7	-	TRBV11-1	17	TGTGCCAGCAGCCAGCGCCGAGCGACCACCCTCGGGGACGAGCAGTACTTC	CASSQRRATTLGDEQYF
-	TRBJ1-1	few	TRBV11-1	14	TGTGCCAGCAGCTTAACGTCCGGGGGGACTGAAGCTTTCTTT	CASSLTSGGTEAFF
-	TRBJ1-6	-	TRBV11-3	14	TGTGCCAGCAGCCTGGAGCGGCCCAATTCACCCCTCCACTTT	CASSLERPNSPLHF
TRBD2	TRBJ2-2	few	TRBV7-3	16	TGTGCCAGCAGCCCCTCAGGCGGGGGGAACACCGGGGAGCTGTTTTTT	CASSPSGGGNTGELFF
TRBD1	TRBJ1-1	-	TRBV19	17	TGTGCCAGTAGTATCACCGGGAAGTTTAGGGGACAGGGTGAAGCTTTCTTT	CASSITGKFRGQGEAFF
-	TRBJ2-7	-	TRBV11-2	14	TGTGCCAGCAGCTTAGCGCAGGGGTTGGGCGAGCAGTACTTC	CASSLAQGLGEQYF
TRBD2	TRBJ2-3	-	TRBV7-8	14	TGTGCCAGCGTACGACTAGCGGGGTCAGATACGCAGTATTTT	CASVRLAGSDTQYF
TRBD2	TRBJ2-7	-	TRBV6-1	13	TGTGCCAGCAGCGAGGGACTATTCTACGAGCAGTACTTC	CASSEGLFYEQYF
TRBD1	TRBJ1-4	few	TRBV18	14	TGTGCCAGCTCCCCTTCAGGGGGCCACGAAAAACTGTTTTTT	CASSPSGGHEKLFF
TRBD2	TRBJ2-5	-	TRBV19	14	TGTGCCAGTAGTTTGGGACTAGCGTCCAAGACCCAGTACTTC	CASSLGLASKTQYF
TRBD1	TRBJ1-1	-	TRBV10-3	13	TGTGCCATCAGGGACAGGGAGGAAACTGAAGCTTTCTTT	CAIRDREETEAFF
TRBD1	TRBJ2-7	-	TRBV15	16	TGTGCCACCAGCAGAGAGCGAGACAGGGGAATGGATGTGCAGTACTTC	CATSRERDRGMDVQYF
-	TRBJ2-5	-	TRBV7-2	16	TGTGCCAGCAGCTTAGATGACGGGGGACTCCGGGAGACCCAGTACTTC	CASSLDDGGLRETQYF
-	TRBJ1-2	few	TRBV6-6	11	TGTGCCAGCACCAGGTCCTATGGCTACACCTTC	CASTRSYGYTF
TRBD1	TRBJ1-4	-	TRBV5-5	14	TGTGCCAGCAGCTTGGGGGGGGACAGGGAAAAACTGTTTTTT	CASSLGGDREKLFF
-	TRBJ1-3	few	TRBV6-1	14	TGTGCCAGCAGTTCAGGGAGGGGTGGAAACACCATATATTTT	CASSSGRGGNTIYF
-	TRBJ2-5	few	TRBV7-2	13	TGTGCCAGCAGCTTACCCCGAACCGGGACCCAGTACTTC	CASSLPRTGTQYF
TRBD1	TRBJ2-3	few	TRBV4-1	18	TGCGCCAGCAGCCAAGAATCAGACAGGGCTATACGGACAGATACGCAGTATTTT	CASSQESDRAIRTDTQYF
-	TRBJ1-5	-	TRBV10-1	15	TGCGCCAGCCGGGGGGGTCCGGGTGGAGGTCAGCCCCAGCATTTT	CASRGGPGGGQPQHF
TRBD1	TRBJ1-5	-	TRBV6-1	14	TGTGCCAGCAGTCAAACATCAGGGGGTCCCCCCCAGCATTTT	CASSQTSGGPPQHF
-	TRBJ1-6	-	TRBV19	15	TGTGCCAGTAGTATACGGGAGGGACGGAATTCACCCCTCCACTTT	CASSIREGRNSPLHF
-	TRBJ1-4	-	TRBV18	14	TGTGCCAGCTCTTCAGCAGGAGGGAATGAAAAACTGTTTTTT	CASSSAGGNEKLFF
TRBD1	TRBJ2-6	-	TRBV5-8	16	TGTGCCAGCAGCCCCGGGACAGCCTCTGGGGCCAACGTCCTGACTTTC	CASSPGTASGANVLTF
TRBD1	TRBJ1-1	-	TRBV7-9	14	TGTGCCAGCAGCCCAAACAGGGGGAACACTGAAGCTTTCTTT	CASSPNRGNTEAFF
TRBD1	TRBJ1-1	once	TRBV6-6	13	TGTGCCAGCAGAGACAGGGGGCTGTCTGAAGCTTTCTTT	CASRDRGLSEAFF
-	TRBJ2-3	-	TRBV11-2	15	TGTGCCAGCAGCTTAGTCGGGGGTCTCACAGATACGCAGTATTTT	CASSLVGGLTDTQYF
-	TRBJ1-6	few	TRBV27	15	TGTGCCAGCAGTTTACGGCGGCCCTATAATTCACCCCTCCACTTT	CASSLRRPYNSPLHF
TRBD1	TRBJ2-7	-	TRBV5-6	15	TGTGCCAGCAGCTTGGCCGGGACAGGGGAGGACGAGCAGTACTTC	CASSLAGTGEDEQYF
TRBD2	TRBJ2-1	-	TRBV7-3	15	TGTGCCAGCAGCTTAGGGACTAGCGGGGAGTATGAGCAGTTCTTC	CASSLGTSGEYEQFF
-	TRBJ1-2	-	TRBV18	16	TGTGCCAGCTCACCAACCGCGGCACCTGCGAACTATGGCTACACCTTC	CASSPTAAPANYGYTF
-	TRBJ2-3	-	TRBV30	14	TGTGCCTGGAGTGTTGGAGGTCTACTCTCCCCGCAGTATTTT	CAWSVGGLLSPQYF
-	TRBJ2-3	-	TRBV9	16	TGTGCCAGCAGCGCCCTGGGGGGGGGCGGCACAGATACGCAGTATTTT	CASSALGGGGTDTQYF
-	TRBJ2-3	-	TRBV5-1	14	TGCGCCAGCGCCGGGTCTCTCGGCGCAGATACGCAGTATTTT	CASAGSLGADTQYF
TRBD1	TRBJ1-5	-	TRBV7-6	15	TGTGCCAGCAGTCCGGACAGGGGGAACAATCAGCCCCAGCATTTT	CASSPDRGNNQPQHF